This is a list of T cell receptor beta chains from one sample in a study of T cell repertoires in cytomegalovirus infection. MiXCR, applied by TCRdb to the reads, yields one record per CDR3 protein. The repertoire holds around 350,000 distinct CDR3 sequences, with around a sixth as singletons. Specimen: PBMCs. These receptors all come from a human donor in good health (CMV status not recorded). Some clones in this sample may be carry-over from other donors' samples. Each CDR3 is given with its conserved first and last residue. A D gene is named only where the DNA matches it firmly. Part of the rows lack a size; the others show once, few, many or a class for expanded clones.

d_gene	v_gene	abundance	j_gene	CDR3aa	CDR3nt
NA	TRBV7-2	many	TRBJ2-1	CASSLGGLEYNEQFF	TGTGCCAGCAGCTTAGGAGGACTGGAATACAATGAGCAGTTCTTC
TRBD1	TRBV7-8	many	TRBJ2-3	CASSSPRDRGTDTQYF	TGTGCCAGCAGCTCCCCCCGGGACAGGGGAACAGATACGCAGTATTTT
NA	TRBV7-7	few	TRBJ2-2	CASSPGTAGSGELFF	TGTGCCAGCAGCCCCGGGACAGCGGGGTCCGGGGAGCTGTTTTTT
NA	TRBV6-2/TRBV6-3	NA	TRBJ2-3	CASRSRGSPTDTQYF	TGTGCCAGCAGGAGCCGGGGTTCCCCCACAGATACGCAGTATTTT
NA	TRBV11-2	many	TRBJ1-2	CASSYTEGLDGYTF	TGTGCCAGCAGCTACACAGAGGGCTTAGACGGCTACACCTTC
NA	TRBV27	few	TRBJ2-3	CASSPRKGRTQYF	TGTGCCAGCAGTCCCCGAAAAGGGCGGACGCAGTATTTT
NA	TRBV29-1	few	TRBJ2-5	CSVSESQKTQYF	TGCAGCGTCTCCGAGTCGCAAAAGACCCAGTACTTC
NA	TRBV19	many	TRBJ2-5	CASSFRGAETQYF	TGTGCCAGTAGTTTTCGGGGGGCTGAGACCCAGTACTTC
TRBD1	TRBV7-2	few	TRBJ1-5	CASSVQTGGGQPQHF	TGTGCCAGCAGCGTTCAAACAGGGGGCGGTCAGCCCCAGCATTTT
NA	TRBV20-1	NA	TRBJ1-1	CSASIGINSLNTEAFF	TGCAGTGCTAGTATAGGGATAAATTCGTTGAACACTGAAGCTTTCTTT
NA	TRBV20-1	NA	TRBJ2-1	CSAWSGRGNEQFF	TGCAGTGCTTGGAGCGGCCGGGGAAATGAGCAGTTCTTC
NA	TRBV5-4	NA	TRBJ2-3	CASSLEGDRRYF	TGTGCCAGCAGCTTGGAAGGGGACCGCCGGTATTTT
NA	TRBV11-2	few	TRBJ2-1	CASSFRWSGNEQFF	TGTGCCAGCAGCTTTCGTTGGTCCGGAAATGAGCAGTTCTTC
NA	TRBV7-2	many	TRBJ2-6	CASSLLLPNSGANVLTF	TGTGCCAGCAGCCTCCTCTTGCCTAACTCTGGGGCCAACGTCCTGACTTTC
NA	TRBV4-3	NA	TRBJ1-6	CASSHRTESNSPLHF	TGCGCCAGCAGCCACAGGACAGAAAGTAATTCACCCCTCCACTTT
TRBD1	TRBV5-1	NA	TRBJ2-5	CASSLEGDRGGLSLETQYF	TGCGCCAGCAGCTTGGAGGGAGACAGGGGGGGTCTGTCGCTGGAGACCCAGTACTTC
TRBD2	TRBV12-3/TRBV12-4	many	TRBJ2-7	CASSFSGRPGEQYF	TGTGCCAGCAGTTTCAGCGGGAGGCCTGGCGAGCAGTACTTC